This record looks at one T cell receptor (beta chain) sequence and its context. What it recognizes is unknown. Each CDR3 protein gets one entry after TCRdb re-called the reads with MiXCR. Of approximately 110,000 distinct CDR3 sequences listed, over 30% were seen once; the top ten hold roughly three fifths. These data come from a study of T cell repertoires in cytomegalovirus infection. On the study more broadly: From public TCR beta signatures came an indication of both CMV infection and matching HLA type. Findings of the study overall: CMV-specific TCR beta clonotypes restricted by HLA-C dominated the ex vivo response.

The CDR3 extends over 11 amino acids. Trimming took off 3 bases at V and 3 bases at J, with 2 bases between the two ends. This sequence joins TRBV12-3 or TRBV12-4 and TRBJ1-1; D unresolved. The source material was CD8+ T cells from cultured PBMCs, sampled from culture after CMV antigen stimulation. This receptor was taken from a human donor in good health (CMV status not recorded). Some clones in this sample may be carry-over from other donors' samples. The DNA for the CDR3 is TGTGCCAGCAGTTTTGACACTGAAGCTTTCTTT. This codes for CASSFDTEAFF.